This TCR beta chain was identified in a study of metastatic and nonmetastatic thyroid tumors. Study-level background: Peripheral blood and tumor or nodule samples from malignant and benign thyroid patients were compared. Whole-study results and caveats: Within blood and tumor, benign nodules reportedly had significantly lower TCR beta diversity than malignant thyroid tumors did.

The V and J ends lost 2 bases and 9 bases respectively, with 20 bases between them. Germline CDR1 MNHEY, CDR2 SMNVEV (reference sequence). CDR3 length: 16 residues. Notes on this clone: Its antigen is unidentified.

Patients underwent thyroid surgery, and none had received any treatment before it. Methods used by the authors: CDR3 was compared across clinicopathological groups, and the resulting differences were used to build a distant-metastasis classifier for papillary thyroid cancer. With MiXCR, TCRdb called clones anew from the PCR reads. The authors' filters were not applied to this entry. The data show approximately 29,000 clones, roughly 30% seen once. The J gene is TRBJ1-5, the V gene TRBV27; maybe TRBD1 (6 bases). The receptor comes from a female donor with papillary thyroid cancer or a benign thyroid nodule (not recorded which). Some clones in this sample may be carry-over from other donors' samples. The sequenced material came from blood. CDR3 in amino acids: CASSLDGGHGYRPQHF. CDR3 nucleotides: TGTGCCAGCAGTTTAGATGGGGGGCATGGCTATCGGCCCCAGCATTTT.